This TCR beta chain was recorded in a study of PD-1 blockade in mismatch repair-deficient tumors. The germline CDR1 and CDR2 sequences are SGHTA and FQGTGA. This CDR3 region has 13 residues. Trimming removed 1 base at V and 4 bases at J, with 7 bases between. Method: immunoSEQ multiplex PCR; TCRdb's copy keeps in-frame clones and lacks some. The table has 55,000 to 85,000 clones, 70% to 80% seen once. The receptor's source is an adult with mismatch repair-deficient cancer. This sequence joins TRBV7-3 and TRBJ1-1; D not certain. Specimen: peripheral blood, collected 2 weeks after starting pembrolizumab. CDR3 residues: CASSLNPGTEAFF. CDR3 DNA sequence: TGTGCCAGCAGCTTAAACCCGGGCACTGAAGCTTTCTTT.